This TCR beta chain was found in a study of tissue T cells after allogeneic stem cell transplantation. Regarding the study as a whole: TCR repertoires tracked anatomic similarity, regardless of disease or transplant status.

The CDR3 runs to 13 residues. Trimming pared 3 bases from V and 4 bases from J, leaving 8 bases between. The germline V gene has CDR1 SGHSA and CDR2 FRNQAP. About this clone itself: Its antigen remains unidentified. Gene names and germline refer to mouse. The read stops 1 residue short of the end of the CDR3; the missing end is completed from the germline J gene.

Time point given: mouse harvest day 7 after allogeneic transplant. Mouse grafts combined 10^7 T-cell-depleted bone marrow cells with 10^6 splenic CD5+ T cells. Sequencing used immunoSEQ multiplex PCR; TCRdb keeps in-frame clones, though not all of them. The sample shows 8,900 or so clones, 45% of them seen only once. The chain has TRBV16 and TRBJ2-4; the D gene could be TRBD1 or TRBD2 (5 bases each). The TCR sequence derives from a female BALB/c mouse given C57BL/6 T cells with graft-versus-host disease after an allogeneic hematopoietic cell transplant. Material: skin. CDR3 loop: CASSFGGENTLYF. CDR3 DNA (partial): TGTGCAAGCAGCTTCGGGGGAGAAAACACCTTGTAC.